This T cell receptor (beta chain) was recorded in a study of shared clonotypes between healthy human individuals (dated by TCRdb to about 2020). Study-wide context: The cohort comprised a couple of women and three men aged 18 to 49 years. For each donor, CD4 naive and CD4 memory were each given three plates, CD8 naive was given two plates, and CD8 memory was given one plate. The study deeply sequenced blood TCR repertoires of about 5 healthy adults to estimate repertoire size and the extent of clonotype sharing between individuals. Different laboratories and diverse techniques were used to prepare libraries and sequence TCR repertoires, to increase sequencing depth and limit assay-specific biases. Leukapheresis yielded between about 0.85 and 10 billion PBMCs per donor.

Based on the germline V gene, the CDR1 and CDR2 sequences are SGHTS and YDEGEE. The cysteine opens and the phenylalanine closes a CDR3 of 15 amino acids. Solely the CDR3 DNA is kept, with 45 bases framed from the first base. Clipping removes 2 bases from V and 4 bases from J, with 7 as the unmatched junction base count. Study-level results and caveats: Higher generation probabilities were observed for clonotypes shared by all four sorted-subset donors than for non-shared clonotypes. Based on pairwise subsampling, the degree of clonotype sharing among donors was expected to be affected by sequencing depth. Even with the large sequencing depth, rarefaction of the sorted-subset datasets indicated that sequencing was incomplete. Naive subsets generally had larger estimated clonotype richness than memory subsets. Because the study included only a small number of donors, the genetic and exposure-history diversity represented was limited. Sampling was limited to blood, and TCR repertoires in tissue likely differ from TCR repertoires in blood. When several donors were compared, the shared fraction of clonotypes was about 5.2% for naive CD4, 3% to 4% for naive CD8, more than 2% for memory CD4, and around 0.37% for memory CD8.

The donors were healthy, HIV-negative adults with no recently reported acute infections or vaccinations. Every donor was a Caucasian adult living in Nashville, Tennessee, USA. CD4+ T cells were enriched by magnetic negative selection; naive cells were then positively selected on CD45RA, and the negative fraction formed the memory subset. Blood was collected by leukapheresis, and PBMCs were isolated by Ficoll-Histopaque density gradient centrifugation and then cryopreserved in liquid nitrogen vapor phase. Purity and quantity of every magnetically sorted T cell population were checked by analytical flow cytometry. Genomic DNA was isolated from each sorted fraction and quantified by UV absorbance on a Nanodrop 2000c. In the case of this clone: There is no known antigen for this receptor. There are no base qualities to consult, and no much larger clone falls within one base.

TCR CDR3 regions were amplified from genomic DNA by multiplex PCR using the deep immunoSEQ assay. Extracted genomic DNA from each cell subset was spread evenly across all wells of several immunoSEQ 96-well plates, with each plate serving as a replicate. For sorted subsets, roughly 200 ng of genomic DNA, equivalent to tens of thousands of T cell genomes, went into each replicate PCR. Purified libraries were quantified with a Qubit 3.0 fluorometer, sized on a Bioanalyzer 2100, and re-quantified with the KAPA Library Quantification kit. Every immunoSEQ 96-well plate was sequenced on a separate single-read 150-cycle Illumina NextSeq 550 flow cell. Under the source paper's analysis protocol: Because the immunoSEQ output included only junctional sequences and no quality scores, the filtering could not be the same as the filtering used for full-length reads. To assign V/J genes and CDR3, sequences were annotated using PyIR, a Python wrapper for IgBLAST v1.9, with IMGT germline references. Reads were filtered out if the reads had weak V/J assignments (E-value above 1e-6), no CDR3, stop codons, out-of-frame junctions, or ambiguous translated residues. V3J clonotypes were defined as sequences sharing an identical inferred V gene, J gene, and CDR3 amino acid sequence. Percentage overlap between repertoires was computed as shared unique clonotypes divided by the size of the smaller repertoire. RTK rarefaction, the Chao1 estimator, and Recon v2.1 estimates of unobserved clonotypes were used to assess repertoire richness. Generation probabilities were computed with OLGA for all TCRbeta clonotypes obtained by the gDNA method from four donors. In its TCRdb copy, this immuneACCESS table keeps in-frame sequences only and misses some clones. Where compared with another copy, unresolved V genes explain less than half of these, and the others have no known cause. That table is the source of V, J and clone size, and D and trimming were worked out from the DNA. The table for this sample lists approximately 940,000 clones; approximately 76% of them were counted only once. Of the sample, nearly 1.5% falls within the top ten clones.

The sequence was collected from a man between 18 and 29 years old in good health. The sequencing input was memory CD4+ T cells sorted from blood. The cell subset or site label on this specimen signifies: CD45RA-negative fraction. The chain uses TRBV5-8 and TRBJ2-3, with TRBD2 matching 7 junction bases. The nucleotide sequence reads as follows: TGTGCCAGCAGCTTTGGCGGGGGAGGTGCAGATACGCAGTATTTT. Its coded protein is CASSFGGGGADTQYF.